This TCR beta chain came from a study of T cells after yellow fever vaccination (dated by TCRdb to between 2018 and 2021). A note on the overall study: The SMART-Seq v4 Ultra Low Input RNA kit was used to prepare libraries from fractions with low cell numbers. Bulk TCR alpha and beta repertoires were sequenced longitudinally to track T-cell clones before and after primary and booster YFV17D yellow fever vaccination. Two healthy male donors, one aged 18 to 30 and one aged 30 to 40 years, made up the cohort. Blood was drawn at multiple timepoints before and after primary and secondary immunization, with bulk PBMC replicates and cell subsets isolated. General conclusions and limits of the study: Most clones expanded after primary vaccination were re-detected after the booster (almost 98% of CD4 and about nine tenths of CD8), suggesting broad memory maintenance. Because abundant contaminating clonotypes from the bulk population could be contained in FACS-sorted repertoires, computational filtering was required. Because only a couple of donors were included in the study, the extent to which the findings can be generalized is limited. The secondary T-cell response was found to be weaker but faster than the primary response, with a peak reached on day 5 rather than on day 15. A small share of clonotypes occurred in both CD4 and CD8 compartments, likely arising from convergent recombination.

This clonotype was seen at least ten times. Its antigen has not been determined. The input lacks base qualities; no much larger clone sits a single base away. In the paper's terms, the treatment or condition label means: live attenuated yellow fever vaccine strain. At each blood-draw timepoint, two biological replicates of bulk PBMCs were obtained. A standard Ficoll-Paque protocol was used to isolate PBMCs from peripheral blood. TriZol was used to extract RNA from bulk PBMCs, from CD4 and CD8 fractions, and from dextramer-positive and dextramer-negative fractions. The junction carries 14 bases between V and J, which are trimmed by 2 bases and 1 base respectively. The CDR3 starts with the cysteine, ends with the phenylalanine, and has 16 residues. Only the CDR3 DNA stays, 48 bases, in frame from base 1. The germline V gene sets CDR1 to MNHEY and CDR2 to SVGAGI. These reads were obtained on an Illumina NovaSeq 6000. TCR cDNA was synthesized by 5'RACE template switching, which introduced a universal primer site and unique molecular identifiers. Priming for cDNA synthesis came from both the TCR alpha and TCR beta constant segments. Two PCR steps were used to amplify libraries, with sample barcodes and sequencing adapters being added in the second step. Sequencing of libraries was performed on Illumina HiSeq 2500 (2x100 bp) or NovaSeq (2x150 bp). The source study handled its data this way. Demultiplexing of reads and collapsing into UMI consensus sequences were performed with MIGEC, and V(D)J alignment was carried out with MiXCR. Vaccine-responding clonotypes were identified with edgeR using replicate PBMC samples, with FDR below 0.01 and a log2 fold change above 5 up to day 15 being required. Each bulk clonotype was labeled CD4 or CD8 based on which sequenced repertoire, CD4 or CD8, contained the clonotype at higher abundance. TCRdb took the public reads, trimmed them with fastp at Q25, ran MiXCR for clone calling and kept in-frame beta chains. Rows are combined by CDR3 protein, so each entry shows the most common genes and DNA. Clone size and V and J calls follow TCRdb, not the original study. Present in this sample are around 310,000 distinct CDR3 sequences, more than 3% of which were seen just once. Of the sample, 23% falls within the top ten clones.

The material was PBMCs, obtained on the day of the yellow fever booster vaccination. Here the chain combines TRBV6-5 and TRBJ1-1, and the D gene may be TRBD1, 6 bases matching. The receptor comes from a man aged 18 to 30 who received the YFV17D yellow fever vaccine. The DNA is TGTGCCAGCAGTTACGACGGGGGGCGGAGGAACACTGAAGCTTTCTTT. Translated, this gives CASSYDGGRRNTEAFF.